This TCR beta chain was captured in a study of T-cell memory formation after mild COVID-19. Whole-study context: Each donor largely had its own TCR clusters. Findings and limits, study-wide: Of the contracting clones, CD4+ ones lay mainly in CM and EM, and CD8+ ones in EMRA. There were some responding clones in pre-infection memory, which suggested that cross-reactive memory had joined.

A few counts support this clonotype. The antigen remains undetermined. A 5'RACE reaction primed in the constant segment made cDNA libraries of TCR alpha and TCR beta, and these carried sample barcodes and UMIs. TCRdb reanalysed the 5' RACE reads using MiXCR and keeps one entry per CDR3 protein. The table lists 250,000 to 300,000 distinct CDR3 sequences, 15% to 20% of them singletons. The source material was PBMCs or a T cell subset sorted from them (not recorded which). The TCR comes from a young man who had mild COVID-19 (a few samples of this study predate the infection). Cell type and time point are not known.

The CDR3 loop reads CASSARGALGTQYF. DNA of the CDR3: TGTGCCAGCAGCGCCCGCGGGGCACTTGGGACCCAGTACTTC. The rearrangement joins TRBV7-6 to TRBJ2-5, with D perhaps TRBD2 (6 bases). Germline values: CDR1 SGHVS, CDR2 FNYEAQ. The CDR3 contains 14 residues. V dropped 5 bases and J dropped 7 bases, with 17 bases sitting between them.